Presented here are 21 T cell receptor beta chains from one specimen sequenced in a study of shared clonotypes between healthy human individuals. Method: immunoSEQ multiplex PCR; TCRdb's copy keeps in-frame clones and lacks some. The sample yields approximately 350,000 clones, 95% to 97% seen once. The sequenced material came from memory CD8+ T cells sorted from blood. Specified subset: CD45RO+ cells pooled with CCR7-negative TemRA cells. These receptors were taken from a man aged 25-40 years in good health.

This clone was counted once. The chain has TRBV2 and TRBJ1-4, with TRBD1 identical over 9 bases. The CDR3 covers 14 residues. CDR1 and CDR2 from the germline V gene are SNHLY and FYNNEI. Losses at the gene ends were 6 bases for V and 5 bases for J; bases not matched to a gene: 4. CDR3 bases: TGTGCCAGCAGGCTCGGGACAGGGAATGAAAAACTGTTTTTT. This codes for CASRLGTGNEKLFF. Variable domain in full (rest from reference TRBV2 and TRBJ1-4): EPEVTQTPSHQVTQMGQEVILRCVPISNHLYFYWYRQILGQKVEFLVSFYNNEISEKSEIFDDQFSVERPDGSNFTLKIRSTKLEDSAMYFCASRLGTGNEKLFFGSGTQLSVL.

This rearrangement joins TRBV7-8 to TRBJ1-6; TRBD1 might be the D (6 bases). The CDR3 sequence is 15 residues long. Germline V CDR1 and CDR2: SGHVS, FQNEAQ. V was cut by 5 bases and J by 10 bases, with 18 bases left in between. The CDR3 DNA follows: TGTGCCAGCAGCCCCCGGAGGGGGGTGAACTCACCCCTCCACTTT. It encodes CASSPRRGVNSPLHF.

The V call is TRBV19, the J call TRBJ1-5; TRBD1 agrees at 9 bases. The ends lost 5 bases at V and 0 bases at J; junction bases unmatched: 8. The CDR3 is 17 amino acids. The V gene's germline CDR1 is LNHDA and CDR2 SQIVND (reference sequence). CDR3 region: CASSVQGAVVSNQPQHF. The DNA of the CDR3 is TGTGCCAGTAGTGTACAGGGGGCGGTTGTTAGCAATCAGCCCCAGCATTTT.

The CDR3 loop reads CASRTASSGNTIYF. CDR3 DNA: TGTGCCAGCAGGACAGCGAGCTCTGGAAACACCATATATTTT. The genes are TRBV6-5 and TRBJ1-3; D is possibly TRBD1 (5 bases). Trimming stripped 6 bases from V and 0 bases from J, with 9 bases between. The germline CDR1 and CDR2 sequences are MNHEY and SVGAGI. The CDR3 is made up of 14 amino acids.

V usage is TRBV5-1 and J usage is TRBJ1-4, with D tentatively TRBD1 (5 bases). V was pared by 5 bases and J by 2 bases, with 7 bases between. The germline V gene has CDR1 SGHRS and CDR2 YFSETQ. This CDR3 is built from 13 residues. The DNA for the CDR3 is TGCGCCAGCAGGGGGCCCACTAATGAAAAACTGTTTTTT. It translates to CASRGPTNEKLFF.

The chain recombines TRBV29-1 with TRBJ1-1, with D tentatively TRBD1 (6 bases). V lost 4 bases, J lost 1 base, and 10 bases lay in between. This CDR3 is 13 amino acids long. Germline CDR1 SQVTM, CDR2 ANQGSEA. CDR3: CSVGQVSNTEAFF. The CDR3, as DNA: TGCAGCGTTGGACAGGTCTCGAACACTGAAGCTTTCTTT.

This clone was observed a handful of times. The chain carries TRBV25-1 and TRBJ1-1; no clear D. The CDR3 runs to 11 residues. The V gene lost 6 bases and the J gene lost 1 base, with 3 bases spanning the gap. Germline lookup yields CDR1 MGHDK and CDR2 SYGVNS. The DNA for the CDR3 is TGTGCCAGCAGACAGAACACTGAAGCTTTCTTT. Protein sequence: CASRQNTEAFF. Variable domain in full (rest from reference TRBV25-1 and TRBJ1-1): EADIYQTPRYLVIGTGKKITLECSQTMGHDKMYWYQQDPGMELHLIHYSYGVNSTEKGDLSSESTVSRIRTEHFPLTLESARPSHTSQYLCASRQNTEAFFGQGTRLTVV.

This chain links TRBV6-5 with TRBJ2-7; 7 nucleotides align to TRBD1. The CDR3 is made up of 12 amino acids. Germline trimming cut 6 bases from V and 6 bases from J; bases unmatched to any gene: 5. The V gene's germline CDR1 is MNHEY and CDR2 SVGAGI. The CDR3 bases are TGTGCCAGCAGCAGGGACAGAGGCGAGCAGTACTTC. Encoded protein: CASSRDRGEQYF.

CDR3 nucleotide sequence: TGTGCCAGCAGCACCAACGGCGGCTACACCTTC. Its protein product is CASSTNGGYTF. The chain is built from TRBV11-2 and TRBJ1-2; D is uncertain. Germline loops: CDR1 SGHAT, CDR2 FQNNGV. V was clipped by 5 bases and J by 8 bases, with 9 bases between them. The length of the CDR3 is 11 residues.

The V call is TRBV30, the J call TRBJ1-1; unclear D gene. CDR1 is GTSNPN and CDR2 is SVGIG in the germline V gene (reference sequence). Trimming cost V 3 bases and J 1 base, with 6 bases left between them. The CDR3 is 12 residues long. CDR3 coding DNA: TGTGCCTGGAGAGACGGGAACACTGAAGCTTTCTTT. Translated, it gives CAWRDGNTEAFF.

The chain links TRBV2 to TRBJ2-5; tentative D call: TRBD2 (5 bases). Germline lookup yields CDR1 SNHLY and CDR2 FYNNEI. This CDR3 has 13 amino acids. Trimming stripped 2 bases from V and 2 bases from J, with 6 bases between. The CDR3 protein is CASSERGQETQYF. Here the CDR3 DNA reads TGTGCCAGCAGTGAAAGAGGGCAAGAGACCCAGTACTTC.

As to this clone: Mismatch with germline at one junction end may stem from a read error. The chain links TRBV7-7 to TRBJ2-5; no clear D gene. The CDR3 sequence is 14 residues long. Germline assignment: CDR1 SSHAT and CDR2 FNYEAQ (reference sequence). The CDR3 coding sequence is TGTGCTAGCAGCTTAGCCGGAGCCAAAGAGACCCAGTACTTC. Protein: CASSLAGAKETQYF.

This chain joins TRBV6-5 and TRBJ1-3; no definite D call. CDR1 is MNHEY and CDR2 is SVGAGI in the germline V gene. The CDR3 loop spans 13 amino acids. Trimming stripped 6 bases from V and 0 bases from J, with 6 bases between. This chain's CDR3 is CASRRFSGNTIYF. The CDR3 coding sequence is TGTGCCAGCAGGAGATTCTCTGGAAACACCATATATTTT.

J is TRBJ1-6 and V is TRBV27, with D uncertain. There are 14 residues in the CDR3. Germline CDR1 is MNHEY and CDR2 is SMNVEV (reference sequence). The germline V and J ends were trimmed by 5 bases and 10 bases, with 15 bases remaining between them. The CDR3 here is CASSEDTGSSPLHF. CDR3 coding DNA: TGTGCCAGCAGTGAAGACACGGGAAGCTCACCCCTCCACTTT.

Turning to this clone: Sequence at one end of the junction differs from germline and may be a read error. The chain recombines TRBV20-1 with TRBJ2-3, with 8 nucleotides matching TRBD2. Germline CDR1 and CDR2: DFQATT and SNEGSKA (reference sequence). The CDR3 consists of 10 residues. This CDR3 is CSARLSGLDF. In DNA form, the CDR3 reads TGCAGTGCTAGATTGTCGGGACTAGATTTT.

The chain is built from TRBV5-1 and TRBJ1-3; 7 bases are a match to TRBD1. V was clipped by 2 bases and J by 1 base; unmatched bases: 6. Germline V gene lookup returns CDR1 SGHRS and CDR2 YFSETQ. CDR3 length: 16 amino acids. In nucleotides, the CDR3 is TGCGCCAGCAGCTTAAAACAGGGGATTTCTGGAAACACCATATATTTT. Translating it yields CASSLKQGISGNTIYF. Looking up the rest from reference TRBV5-1 and TRBJ1-3 gives the full variable domain: KAGVTQTPRYLIKTRGQQVTLSCSPISGHRSVSWYQQTPGQGLQFLFEYFSETQRNKGNFPGRFSGRQFSNSRSEMNVSTLELGDSALYLCASSLKQGISGNTIYFGEGSWLTVV.

The rearrangement uses TRBV6-5 and TRBJ1-1, with TRBD1 matching over 8 bases. CDR3 length: 14 amino acids. V trimming: 5 bases; J trimming: 0 bases; junction bases outside the gene matches: 2. Germline CDR1 MNHEY, CDR2 SVGAGI. For the CDR3, the DNA is TGTGCCAGCAGTACGACAGGGGTGAACACTGAAGCTTTCTTT. Residues: CASSTTGVNTEAFF.

The rearrangement uses TRBV19 and TRBJ1-2; a possible D gene is TRBD1 (5 bases). Trimming removed 3 bases at V and 14 bases at J, with 13 bases between. This CDR3 is built from 11 residues. Germline V lookup: CDR1 LNHDA, CDR2 SQIVND (reference sequence). Here the CDR3 reads CASSMGTHRTF. CDR3 coding DNA: TGTGCCAGTAGTATGGGGACCCACCGGACCTTC.

The chain couples TRBV4-2 to TRBJ2-5; D remains ambiguous. The CDR3 runs 14 residues. Trimming stripped 3 bases from V and 5 bases from J, with 13 bases between. The germline V gene has CDR1 LGHNA and CDR2 YNFKEQ. As DNA, the CDR3 is TGTGCCAGCAGCCATTTGGAACGATGGGAGACCCAGTACTTC. This encodes CASSHLERWETQYF.

The CDR3 DNA is TGTGCCAGCAGTGATCTCTCTCCCTTGACAGGGCGCGGTGGCTACACCTTC. It yields the protein CASSDLSPLTGRGGYTF. This sequence joins TRBV25-1 and TRBJ1-2; 7 bases align to TRBD1. J was trimmed by 7 bases and V by 3 bases; bases with no gene match: 17. The CDR3 is made up of 17 amino acids. Germline-derived CDR1 and CDR2 are MGHDK and SYGVNS.

V and J are TRBV28 and TRBJ1-5; D is unclear. V dropped 5 bases and J dropped 4 bases, with 12 bases sitting between them. The germline V gene encodes CDR1 MDHEN and CDR2 SYDVKM. The CDR3 runs to 14 residues. The CDR3 nucleotides are TGTGCCAGCAGTCCCCACTCGCAGAATCAGCCCCAGCATTTT. Its translation: CASSPHSQNQPQHF.